The 12 T cell receptor beta chains listed next were all sequenced from one sample in a study of cytomegalovirus exposure and HLA in healthy donors. Clones were read by immunoSEQ multiplex PCR, and TCRdb kept only the in-frame ones, dropping some. The repertoire holds about 120,000 clones, with roughly nine tenths as singletons. Sequencing input: PBMCs. These receptors all come from a man aged 18 to 29 in good health and CMV-seropositive.

The chain combines TRBV2 with TRBJ2-5; 11 bases line up with TRBD2. Germline CDR1 reads SNHLY; CDR2 reads FYNNEI. The trim removed 8 bases at V and 5 bases at J, leaving 22 bases unmatched. The CDR3 sequence is 19 residues long. The DNA for the CDR3 is TGTGCCAGCTCCTGGGGCCTTAGCGGGGGGGCCGGGGCCAGGGAGACCCAGTACTTC. Its protein is CASSWGLSGGAGARETQYF.

This sequence joins TRBV7-2 and TRBJ1-3; perhaps TRBD1 as D (5 bases). V was clipped by 5 bases and J by 4 bases, with 15 bases between them. CDR3 length equals 15 residues. Germline CDR1 and CDR2: SGHTA and FQGNSA. CDR3 amino acids: CASSLTGGSGNTIYF. The DNA of the CDR3 is TGTGCCAGCAGCCTTACCGGGGGTAGCGGAAACACCATATATTTT. The full variable domain, its missing parts supplied by reference TRBV7-2 and TRBJ1-3, is GAGVSQSPSNKVTEKGKDVELRCDPISGHTALYWYRQSLGQGLEFLIYFQGNSAPDKSGLPSDRFSAERTGGSVSTLTIQRTQQEDSAVYLCASSLTGGSGNTIYFGEGSWLTVV.

This sequence joins TRBV10-2 and TRBJ1-2, with D possibly matching TRBD1 (6 bases). The CDR3 is 17 residues long. Germline assignment: CDR1 WSHSY and CDR2 SAAADI. Deletions cut 0 bases from V and 2 bases from J, with 16 bases between. The CDR3 nucleotides are TGCGCCAGCAGTGAGTCTAGATTACAGGGAGGGAACTATGGCTACACCTTC. Protein sequence: CASSESRLQGGNYGYTF.

This chain links TRBV28 with TRBJ1-6; D is unclear. The CDR3 runs 17 residues. The V and J ends lost 8 bases and 14 bases respectively, with 31 bases between them. CDR1 is MDHEN and CDR2 is SYDVKM in the germline V gene. As DNA, the CDR3 is TGTGCCAGCCTAATGTTAGGCGGGCCCATGACGGTTGGTGCCCTCCACTTT. Amino acids: CASLMLGGPMTVGALHF. The full variable domain, in which reference TRBV28 and TRBJ1-6 provide the parts outside the CDR3, is DVKVTQSSRYLVKRTGEKVFLECVQDMDHENMFWYRQDPGLGLRLIYFSYDVKMKEKGDIPEGYSVSREKKERFSLILESASTNQTSMYLCASLMLGGPMTVGALHFGNGTRLTVT.

This clone was detected only a few times. This chain connects TRBV6-1 to TRBJ1-1; 11 nucleotides line up with TRBD1. V lost 7 bases, J lost 1 base, and 5 bases stayed unmatched. Germline V gene sequence: CDR1 MNHNS, CDR2 SASEGT. The CDR3 has 15 residues. In DNA form, the CDR3 reads TGTGCCAGCATGAAGGACAGGGGGCAGAACACTGAAGCTTTCTTT. Translating it yields CASMKDRGQNTEAFF.

This chain connects TRBV18 to TRBJ1-5; D is uncertain. The CDR3 is made up of 14 amino acids. Germline CDR1 reads KGHSH; CDR2 reads LQKENI. Trimming removed 3 bases at V and 4 bases at J, with 10 bases between. In nucleotides, the CDR3 is TGTGCCAGCTCACCGATGGAGAGTAATCAGCCCCAGCATTTT. Translation: CASSPMESNQPQHF.

This chain joins TRBV6-5 and TRBJ1-6, with 7 positions matching TRBD1. The CDR3 is 14 amino acids. J gave up 10 bases and V 6 bases, and 9 bases lay outside the gene matches. Germline V gives CDR1 MNHEY, CDR2 SVGAGI. CDR3 bases: TGTGCCAGCAGCGACCGGGACAGATACTCACCCCTCCACTTT. Its translation: CASSDRDRYSPLHF.

The chain has TRBV11-1 and TRBJ2-7; 8 bases are a match to TRBD2. Trimming at V came to 5 bases and at J to 2 bases, leaving 8 bases not matched to a gene. CDR3 size: 15 residues. CDR1 and CDR2 (germline): SGHAT, FQDESV (reference sequence). CDR3 nucleotide sequence: TGTGCCAGCAGCAAGCGCGGGGGGCAGACCTACGAGCAGTACTTC. Amino acid sequence: CASSKRGGQTYEQYF.

The V and J genes are TRBV18 and TRBJ1-1; 8 nucleotides align to TRBD1. Losses at the gene ends were 2 bases for V and 2 bases for J; bases not matched to a gene: 10. The CDR3 has 17 amino acids. Germline assignment: CDR1 KGHSH and CDR2 LQKENI. The CDR3 protein is CASSPRRGTGHNTEAFF. The CDR3 DNA reads TGTGCCAGCTCACCAAGGAGAGGGACAGGCCACAACACTGAAGCTTTCTTT.

The V gene is TRBV10-2, the J gene TRBJ1-2, with 7 bases aligning to TRBD1. Germline lookup yields CDR1 WSHSY and CDR2 SAAADI. V trimming: 5 bases; J trimming: 6 bases; junction bases outside the gene matches: 6. The CDR3 extends over 13 amino acids. The CDR3 sequence is CASSSGQDDGYTF. The CDR3 DNA sequence: TGCGCCAGCAGTAGCGGACAGGACGATGGCTACACCTTC.

This chain connects TRBV9 to TRBJ1-1; 9 nucleotides align to TRBD1. V gave up 3 bases and J gave up 5 bases; unmatched junction bases: 5. The germline CDR1 and CDR2 sequences are SGDLS and YYNGEE. The CDR3 loop spans 14 amino acids. CDR3: CASSATGGATEAFF. In DNA form, the CDR3 reads TGTGCCAGCAGCGCGACAGGGGGTGCAACTGAAGCTTTCTTT.

This chain uses TRBV19 with TRBJ1-2; D is unclear. V was shortened by 3 bases and J by 2 bases, with 10 bases between the two germline ends. This CDR3 region has 14 residues. The germline CDR1 and CDR2 sequences are LNHDA and SQIVND (reference sequence). The CDR3 protein is CASSMIIQNYGYTF. For the CDR3, the DNA is TGTGCCAGTAGTATGATAATACAGAACTATGGCTACACCTTC.